The 30 T cell receptor beta chains below were found in one sample sequenced in a study of post-analysis software for immune sequencing data. Notes on the study in general: Controls had lower frequencies than patients of four or five TRBV segments, which included TRBV5-6, TRBV5-1 and TRBV20-1.

The TCR beta cDNA libraries carried unique molecular identifiers. TCRdb used MiXCR to reprocess the PCR reads, holding one entry per CDR3 protein. The table shows approximately 730,000 distinct CDR3 sequences, with roughly 27% occurring only once. Antigens of these TCRs are unknown. Sequencing was done on a sample of blood. The source is a girl under 18 with multiple sclerosis.

The V call is TRBV7-2, the J call TRBJ2-3; TRBD1 aligns across 7 bases. The CDR3 is 15 amino acids. Germline V CDR1 and CDR2: SGHTA, FQGNSA. V dropped 5 bases and J dropped 2; count of bases not matched to a gene: 7. The CDR3 loop is CASSPQTGYTDTQYF. CDR3 nucleotide sequence: TGTGCCAGCAGCCCCCAGACAGGGTACACAGATACGCAGTATTTT.

This clonotype was detected a few times. V and J are TRBV28 and TRBJ2-7; either TRBD1 or TRBD2 may supply D (5 bases each). Trimming removed 3 bases at V and 3 bases at J, with 15 bases between. Germline V lookup: CDR1 MDHEN, CDR2 SYDVKM. The CDR3 length is 15 residues. DNA of the CDR3: TGTGCCAGCAGTTTGGACGGGACGGGCCTCTACGAGCAGTACTTC. It encodes CASSLDGTGLYEQYF. The whole variable domain, filled in from reference TRBV28 and TRBJ2-7, reads DVKVTQSSRYLVKRTGEKVFLECVQDMDHENMFWYRQDPGLGLRLIYFSYDVKMKEKGDIPEGYSVSREKKERFSLILESASTNQTSMYLCASSLDGTGLYEQYFGPGTRLTVT.

J is TRBJ2-3 and V is TRBV20-1; D is perhaps TRBD1 or TRBD2 (5 bases each). V lost 1 base and J lost 0, with 11 bases in between. The CDR3 is 15 residues long. Per germline, CDR1 DFQATT and CDR2 SNEGSKA (reference sequence). The CDR3: CSARGGTTSTDTQYF. As DNA, the CDR3 is TGCAGTGCTAGAGGGGGGACCACGAGCACAGATACGCAGTATTTT.

This clonotype was seen more than once but under ten times. The genes are TRBV6-5 and TRBJ2-1; 9 nucleotides agree with TRBD2. The CDR3 length is 14 residues. V lost 4 bases, J lost 5 bases, and 3 bases stayed unmatched. Germline V gene sequence: CDR1 MNHEY, CDR2 SVGAGI. The CDR3, as DNA: TGTGCCAGCAGTTCTTCTAGCGGGGACAATGAGCAGTTCTTC. Residues: CASSSSSGDNEQFF.

The gene calls are TRBV6-5 and TRBJ2-5; D is perhaps TRBD2 (5 bases). Germline assignment: CDR1 MNHEY and CDR2 SVGAGI. This CDR3 region has 11 residues. Deletions cut 5 bases from V and 11 bases from J, with 12 bases between. CDR3 sequence: CASSGGWEQYF. The CDR3 DNA follows: TGTGCCAGCAGTGGCGGATGGGAGCAGTACTTC.

J is TRBJ2-7 and V is TRBV6-2 or TRBV6-3; 7 positions agree with TRBD2. J lost 2 bases, V lost 6 bases, and 7 bases had no gene match. The CDR3 extends over 14 amino acids. Germline assignment: CDR1 MNHEY and CDR2 SVGEGT. The CDR3 DNA reads TGTGCCAGCAGCGTGGGGGGGTGGCCCTACGAGCAGTACTTC. This translates into CASSVGGWPYEQYF.

The chain has TRBV6-6 and TRBJ1-2, with 8 bases that match TRBD1. The CDR3 is made up of 13 amino acids. The germline V gene encodes CDR1 MNHNY and CDR2 SVGAGI (reference sequence). The V and J ends lost 10 bases and 8 bases, in that order; junction bases with no gene match: 12. CDR3 sequence reads: CATNGQGPSGYTF. For the CDR3, the DNA is TGTGCCACCAACGGACAGGGACCGTCCGGCTACACCTTC.

This clonotype was seen only a few times. The genes are TRBV6-2 or TRBV6-3 and TRBJ2-1, with D perhaps given as TRBD1 or TRBD2 (6 bases each). CDR1 is MNHEY and CDR2 is SVGEGT in the germline V gene. This CDR3 is 16 amino acids long. With 0 bases removed from V and 7 bases from J, the gap between germline ends came to 16 bases. The CDR3: CASSYSQGTWGNEQFF. CDR3 DNA sequence: TGTGCCAGCAGTTACTCGCAGGGGACTTGGGGTAATGAGCAGTTCTTC.

This clonotype was counted only a few times. The gene calls are TRBV29-1 and TRBJ2-7; 10 bases map to TRBD1. After removal of 0 bases from V and 2 bases from J, the junction contained 4 bases not matched to a gene. This CDR3 contains 15 residues. CDR1 is SQVTM and CDR2 is ANQGSEA in the germline V gene. The CDR3 coding sequence is TGCAGCGTTGAAGACGGGACAGGGGCTACCTACGAGCAGTACTTC. This sequence encodes CSVEDGTGATYEQYF.

The genes are TRBV12-3 or TRBV12-4 and TRBJ1-6; D call uncertain. Trimming removed 9 bases at V and 3 bases at J, with 6 bases between. The CDR3 has 12 residues. The CDR3 nucleotides are TGTGCCAGTACAGTCTATAATTCACCCCTCCACTTT. Translation gives CASTVYNSPLHF.

This clonotype was recorded a few times. CDR3 coding DNA: TGCAGTGCAACACCCCAGGGCGGAGAGACCCAGTACTTC. Translated, it gives CSATPQGGETQYF. The chain joins TRBV20-1 to TRBJ2-5; maybe TRBD1 (5 bases). V lost 6 bases and J 4 bases, leaving 15 bases between the germline ends. This CDR3 region has 13 residues. Looked up from germline, CDR1 is DFQATT and CDR2 is SNEGSKA (reference sequence).

The chain is built from TRBV12-3 or TRBV12-4 and TRBJ1-1; perhaps TRBD1 as D (6 bases). Trimming took 5 bases from V and 4 from J, leaving 14 bases between them. CDR3 length equals 14 residues. CDR3 sequence (DNA): TGTGCCAGCAGTGGACAGACCGTGGGCACTGAAGCTTTCTTT. Its protein is CASSGQTVGTEAFF.

This clonotype was observed a few times. This chain connects TRBV20-1 to TRBJ2-7; 14 bases line up with TRBD2. The V gene end was trimmed by 4 bases and the J gene end by 3 bases; junction bases not matched to a gene: 2. CDR3 length: 14 amino acids. The germline V gene has CDR1 DFQATT and CDR2 SNEGSKA (reference sequence). This CDR3 is CSAIGLAGGYEQYF. The CDR3 coding sequence is TGCAGTGCTATCGGACTAGCGGGAGGCTACGAGCAGTACTTC.

Only a few counts were recorded for this clonotype. The gene calls are TRBV6-9 and TRBJ2-1; D possibly corresponds to TRBD2 (5 bases). This CDR3 is 8 amino acids long. Germline V lookup: CDR1 MNHGY, CDR2 SVAAGI. In DNA form, the CDR3 reads TGTGCTGAGGGTGAGCAGTTCTTC. The encoded protein is CAEGEQFF.

The chain has TRBV11-2 and TRBJ2-1; TRBD2 is a possible D gene (7 bases). Germline CDR1 reads SGHAT; CDR2 reads FQNNGV. CDR3 length: 15 residues. V lost 7 bases to trimming and J lost 8 bases, with 21 bases between them. The CDR3 coding sequence is TGTGCCAGCACCTGGGGGCGGGGGCCGGGGGATGAGCAGTTCTTC. This codes for CASTWGRGPGDEQFF.

This chain joins TRBV3-1 and TRBJ1-5; TRBD1 matches at 12 bases. This CDR3 is built from 18 residues. V lost 3 bases, J lost 2 bases, and 8 bases stayed unmatched. CDR1 is LGHDT and CDR2 is YNNKEL in the germline V gene (reference sequence). The CDR3 loop reads CASSQGQGAYLGNQPQHF. The DNA of the CDR3 is TGTGCCAGCAGCCAGGGACAGGGGGCATACCTCGGCAATCAGCCCCAGCATTTT.

The genes are TRBV10-3 and TRBJ1-5, with TRBD1 matching over 7 bases. V lost 2 bases to trimming and J lost 7 bases; unmatched junction nucleotides: 8. Germline V gene lookup returns CDR1 ENHRY and CDR2 SYGVKD. CDR3 size: 15 residues. The CDR3 region has the DNA TGTGCCATCAGTGAGAGAGGGGGCGCGCGGCAGCCCCAGCATTTT. Translated: CAISERGGARQPQHF.

CDR3 sequence reads: CSASLWDRGVETQYF. DNA of the CDR3: TGCAGTGCTTCCCTCTGGGACAGGGGTGTGGAGACCCAGTACTTC. The gene calls are TRBV20-1 and TRBJ2-5, with 10 bases lining up with TRBD1. V was clipped by 5 bases and J by 5 bases; unmatched bases: 11. The CDR3 contains 15 residues. Per the germline V gene, CDR1 is DFQATT and CDR2 is SNEGSKA (reference sequence).

This clonotype was counted ten times or more. The V gene is TRBV6-5, the J gene TRBJ1-2, with D perhaps matching TRBD1 (6 bases). This CDR3 has 13 residues. V lost 5 bases and J lost 5, with 12 bases in between. Germline values: CDR1 MNHEY, CDR2 SVGAGI. The CDR3 nucleotides read TGTGCCAGCAGTCCCGGACAGATTTATGGCTACACCTTC. It translates to CASSPGQIYGYTF.

The chain is built from TRBV20-1 and TRBJ2-7, with 7 positions matching TRBD2. Germline assignment: CDR1 DFQATT and CDR2 SNEGSKA (reference sequence). The length of the CDR3 is 11 residues. With V trimmed by 3 bases and J by 4 bases, 0 bases remained unmatched. CDR3 DNA sequence: TGCAGTGCTAGCGGGAGGTACGAGCAGTACTTC. Protein sequence: CSASGRYEQYF.

This chain uses TRBV10-3 with TRBJ1-1; 9 bases agree with TRBD1. The CDR3 contains 13 residues. V trimming: 6 bases; J trimming: 5 bases; junction bases outside the gene matches: 4. CDR1 and CDR2 (germline): ENHRY, SYGVKD. This CDR3 is CAIRGQGWTEAFF. CDR3 bases: TGTGCCATCAGGGGACAGGGCTGGACTGAAGCTTTCTTT.

V usage is TRBV27 and J usage is TRBJ2-1; 8 nucleotides match TRBD1. This CDR3 region has 14 residues. After removal of 9 bases from V and 4 bases from J, the junction contained 8 bases not matched to a gene. Per germline, CDR1 MNHEY and CDR2 SMNVEV (reference sequence). The CDR3 DNA is TGTGCCAGTAAACAGGGGGGCGGGTACAATGAGCAGTTCTTC. Translating gives CASKQGGGYNEQFF.

This chain uses TRBV27 with TRBJ2-3; D may be TRBD1 (5 bases). CDR1 is MNHEY and CDR2 is SMNVEV in the germline V gene (reference sequence). CDR3 length: 16 residues. The V end lost 4 bases, the J end lost 0 bases, and 14 bases lay between the germline ends. CDR3 nucleotide sequence: TGTGCCAGCAGTTCCCAGGGCCAGTCTAGCACAGATACGCAGTATTTT. Residues: CASSSQGQSSTDTQYF.

In its sample, this clonotype was seen a few times. The chain recombines TRBV2 with TRBJ2-1, with 11 positions matching TRBD2. In germline, CDR1 is SNHLY, CDR2 FYNNEI. The V and J ends lost 6 bases and 2 bases, in that order; junction bases with no gene match: 3. The CDR3 contains 15 residues. The CDR3 coding sequence is TGTGCCAGCAGGACTAGCGGGACCCCCTACAATGAGCAGTTCTTC. Protein sequence: CASRTSGTPYNEQFF.

The chain has TRBV7-2 and TRBJ1-2; weak D call: TRBD1 (5 bases). This CDR3 has 14 amino acids. Looked up from germline, CDR1 is SGHTA and CDR2 is FQGNSA. V was pared by 2 bases and J by 5 bases, with 12 bases between. CDR3 DNA sequence: TGTGCCAGCAGCTTATTGTCCGGGGGATATGGCTACACCTTC. It encodes CASSLLSGGYGYTF.

Notes on this clonotype: A much larger clone lies a single base off, so this may be a read error. The rearrangement joins TRBV12-3 or TRBV12-4 to TRBJ2-7; D ambiguous. Trimming removed 6 bases from V and 9 bases from J, with 9 bases in between. The CDR3 covers 10 residues. Here the CDR3 DNA reads TGTGCCAGCAGCCCCCGCGGGCAGTACTTC. Translated: CASSPRGQYF.

Points on this clonotype: Being one base from a much bigger clone, this may be a read error. V is TRBV20-1 and J is TRBJ2-5; D is tentatively TRBD1 or TRBD2 (7 bases each). The CDR3 sequence is 17 residues long. The V and J ends lost 0 bases and 2 bases respectively, with 19 bases between them. Germline CDR1 and CDR2: DFQATT and SNEGSKA (reference sequence). CDR3 coding DNA: TGCAGTGCTAGAGATCTCGGGCAGGGGGGGCCTCAAGAGACCCAGTACTTC. It encodes CSARDLGQGGPQETQYF.

This clonotype has just a few counts. The chain couples TRBV20-1 to TRBJ2-5, with 9 bases identical to TRBD1. CDR3 length equals 14 residues. V shed 0 bases and J 4 bases; nucleotides not matched to a gene: 3. Germline-derived CDR1 and CDR2 are DFQATT and SNEGSKA (reference sequence). The CDR3 coding sequence is TGCAGTGCTAGAGACCCGGACAGGGGAGAGACCCAGTACTTC. It is translated as CSARDPDRGETQYF.

V gene TRBV6-5 combines with J gene TRBJ1-1; D is ambiguous. CDR1 is MNHEY, CDR2 SVGAGI, per germline. CDR3 length: 10 residues. Trimming shortened V by 11 bases and J by 3 bases, and 7 bases separated the two germline ends. CDR3: CAGGHTEAFF. The CDR3 nucleotides read TGTGCCGGCGGGCACACTGAAGCTTTCTTT.

The sample holds a few counts of this clonotype. The gene calls are TRBV7-2 and TRBJ1-6, with 7 nucleotides matching TRBD1. The CDR3 is 15 residues long. The germline CDR1 and CDR2 sequences are SGHTA and FQGNSA. Unmatched junction bases numbered 9, after V lost 6 bases and J lost 7 bases. The CDR3 DNA follows: TGTGCCAGCAGGGCTACGCAGGGGGGGAATTCACCCCTCCACTTT. It translates to CASRATQGGNSPLHF.